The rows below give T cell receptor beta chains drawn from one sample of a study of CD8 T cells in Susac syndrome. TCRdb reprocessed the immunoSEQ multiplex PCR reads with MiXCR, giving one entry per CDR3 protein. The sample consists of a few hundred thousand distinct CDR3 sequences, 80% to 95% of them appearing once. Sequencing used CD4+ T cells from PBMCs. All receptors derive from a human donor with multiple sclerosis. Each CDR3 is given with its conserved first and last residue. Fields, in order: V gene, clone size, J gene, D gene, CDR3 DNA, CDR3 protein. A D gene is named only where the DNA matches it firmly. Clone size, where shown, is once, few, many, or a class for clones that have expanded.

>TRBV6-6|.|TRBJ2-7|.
TGTGCCAGCAGTTACACCTACCCGGGTACGGACGAGCAGTACTTC
CASSYTYPGTDEQYF
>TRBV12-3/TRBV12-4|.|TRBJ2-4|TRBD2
TGTGCCAGCAGGCCTCCAGCGGGGGGACTAAACATTCAGTACTTC
CASRPPAGGLNIQYF
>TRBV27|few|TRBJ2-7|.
TGTGCCAGCAGTTTATCATGGGACGGAAACTACGAGCAGTACTTC
CASSLSWDGNYEQYF
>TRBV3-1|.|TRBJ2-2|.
TGTGCCAGCAGCCAACGGACAGGATTAGGACTAGCCGGGGAGCTGTTTTTT
CASSQRTGLGLAGELFF
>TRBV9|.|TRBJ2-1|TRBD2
TGTGCCAGCAGCGTAGGAATTAGCGGGGGGTCATACAATGAGCAGTTCTTC
CASSVGISGGSYNEQFF
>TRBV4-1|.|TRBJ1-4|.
TGCGCCAGCAGTTACCGGGTCTTAGAGGAAAAACTGTTTTTT
CASSYRVLEEKLFF
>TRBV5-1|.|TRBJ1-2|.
TGCGCCAGCTACGGAAGTGGGTACTATGGCTACACCTTC
CASYGSGYYGYTF
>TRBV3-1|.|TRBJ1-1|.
TGTGCCAGCAGCCAACCCTGGAAATCTCCCCGGGATTGTGAAGCTTTCTTT
CASSQPWKSPRDCEAFF
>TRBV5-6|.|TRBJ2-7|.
TGTGCCAGCAGCTTGTATGTCCGGGACACCTCGGGCTACGAGCAGTACTTC
CASSLYVRDTSGYEQYF
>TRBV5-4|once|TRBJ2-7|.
TGTGCCAGCAGCTTGATTGGGGCCGGGGAGTACGAGCAGTACTTC
CASSLIGAGEYEQYF
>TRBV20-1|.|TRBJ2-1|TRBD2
TGCAGTGCGCGCAGCTTGGGACTAGCGCAGAAATTAAGCTCCTACAATGAGCAGTTCTTC
CSARSLGLAQKLSSYNEQFF
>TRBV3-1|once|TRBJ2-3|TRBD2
TGTGCCAGCAGCCAAGATCGACTAGCGGGAAAAGATACGCAGTATTTT
CASSQDRLAGKDTQYF
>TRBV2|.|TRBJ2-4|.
TGTGCCAGCAGGGACAGCCAAAACATTCAGTACTTC
CASRDSQNIQYF
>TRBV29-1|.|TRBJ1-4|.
TGCAGCGTTGAAATGGGGGAGGCTAATGAAAAACTGTTTTTT
CSVEMGEANEKLFF
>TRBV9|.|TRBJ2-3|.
TGTGCCAGCAGCGTAGCAGGGCATGCAGATACGCAGTATTTT
CASSVAGHADTQYF
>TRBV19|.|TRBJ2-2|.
TGTGCCAGTAGCCGTAGTCCTCATGACGGGGGGAACACCGGGGAGCTGTTTTTT
CASSRSPHDGGNTGELFF